The 30 T cell receptor beta chains below come from one sample, sequenced in a study of blood T cell repertoires in COVID-19. TCRdb's copy holds only in-frame clones and misses some; the assay was immunoSEQ multiplex PCR. The table shows roughly 150,000 clones, with roughly 90% occurring only once. Sequencing used peripheral blood. The receptor set was obtained from a man aged 55 to 70 with acute or convalescent COVID-19.

The rearrangement joins TRBV19 to TRBJ2-2; 9 bases match TRBD1. The CDR3 consists of 16 residues. Germline V gene data show CDR1 as LNHDA and CDR2 as SQIVND (reference sequence). After removal of 4 bases from V and 4 bases from J, the junction contained 7 bases not matched to a gene. The CDR3: CASSTNRGLITGELFF. The CDR3 region has the DNA TGTGCCAGTAGTACAAACAGGGGGCTTATCACCGGGGAGCTGTTTTTT.

The table lists this clone with a count of one. Here the CDR3 DNA reads TGTGCCAGTTCGTCCGGACGGGAAAGAAATCGGGGGAGTCTACTTAACTATGGCTACACCTTC. The encoded protein is CASSSGRERNRGSLLNYGYTF. The genes are TRBV19 and TRBJ1-2; D is perhaps TRBD1 (5 bases). The CDR3 spans 21 residues. Germline V gene data show CDR1 as LNHDA and CDR2 as SQIVND (reference sequence). Between the trimmed V and J ends, which lost 8 bases and 1 base, there was a span of 35 bases.

The rearrangement links TRBV20-1 to TRBJ2-7, with D tentatively TRBD1 (5 bases). Germline V lookup: CDR1 DFQATT, CDR2 SNEGSKA (reference sequence). V dropped 6 bases and J dropped 5 bases, with 11 bases sitting between them. The CDR3 has 11 residues. The CDR3 protein is CSARAGNEQYF. CDR3 sequence (DNA): TGCAGTGCCCGAGCAGGGAACGAGCAGTACTTC.

The chain combines TRBV18 with TRBJ1-1; D remains ambiguous. The CDR3 spans 13 residues. Trimming removed 4 bases at V and 0 bases at J, with 6 bases between. Germline CDR1 is KGHSH and CDR2 is LQKENI. In DNA form, the CDR3 reads TGTGCCAGCTCACTCGACATGAACACTGAAGCTTTCTTT. It specifies CASSLDMNTEAFF.

The gene calls are TRBV10-3 and TRBJ1-2; possible D gene TRBD1, 6 bases. Germline assignment: CDR1 ENHRY and CDR2 SYGVKD. V was cut by 4 bases and J by 2 bases, with 14 bases left in between. CDR3 length: 15 amino acids. This CDR3 is CAISASGQPNYGYTF. The CDR3 coding sequence is TGTGCCATCAGTGCGTCAGGACAGCCGAACTATGGCTACACCTTC.

The gene calls are TRBV4-1 and TRBJ2-1; no definite D call. The CDR3 covers 16 residues. Germline V gene sequence: CDR1 MGHRA, CDR2 YSYEKL. V lost 1 base and J 0 bases, leaving 10 bases between the germline ends. CDR3: CASSQGRFSSYNEQFF. The CDR3 DNA is TGCGCCAGCAGCCAAGGGCGGTTCAGCTCCTACAATGAGCAGTTCTTC.

The rearrangement uses TRBV5-1 and TRBJ1-2, with D unclear. This CDR3 has 16 residues. Between the trimmed V and J ends, which lost 0 bases and 0 bases, there was a span of 12 bases. The V gene's germline CDR1 is SGHRS and CDR2 YFSETQ. This CDR3 is CASSLGSVAANYGYTF. The CDR3 DNA follows: TGCGCCAGCAGCTTGGGGAGCGTAGCAGCTAACTATGGCTACACCTTC. The full variable domain, with the rest looked up from reference TRBV5-1 and TRBJ1-2, is KAGVTQTPRYLIKTRGQQVTLSCSPISGHRSVSWYQQTPGQGLQFLFEYFSETQRNKGNFPGRFSGRQFSNSRSEMNVSTLELGDSALYLCASSLGSVAANYGYTFGSGTRLTVV.

The genes are TRBV30 and TRBJ1-6, with 9 bases lining up with TRBD1. V dropped 6 bases and J dropped 9; count of bases not matched to a gene: 9. CDR3 length: 14 residues. Germline V gene data show CDR1 as GTSNPN and CDR2 as SVGIG (reference sequence). CDR3 bases: TGTGCCTGCCATAAAGGGACAGGGCCTTCACCCCTCCACTTT. Its translation: CACHKGTGPSPLHF.

The CDR3 protein is CASSLGSGENQPQHF. In DNA, the CDR3 is TGTGCCAGCAGCTTGGGATCAGGGGAAAATCAGCCCCAGCATTTT. V is TRBV13 and J is TRBJ1-5; D perhaps matches TRBD1 (6 bases). This CDR3 region has 15 residues. Germline CDR1 reads PRHDT; CDR2 reads FYEKMQ (reference sequence). V shed 3 bases and J shed 4 bases, with 13 bases lying between them.

The CDR3, as DNA: TGCGCCAGCAGCTTACAGGGGATAAATGAAAAACTGTTTTTT. This encodes CASSLQGINEKLFF. The V gene is TRBV5-1, the J gene TRBJ1-4; the match to TRBD1 covers 7 bases. V shed 2 bases, J shed 5 bases, and the junction held 3 bases outside the gene matches. This CDR3 has 14 amino acids. The germline V gene has CDR1 SGHRS and CDR2 YFSETQ. Supplemented by reference TRBV5-1 and TRBJ1-4, the full variable domain reads KAGVTQTPRYLIKTRGQQVTLSCSPISGHRSVSWYQQTPGQGLQFLFEYFSETQRNKGNFPGRFSGRQFSNSRSEMNVSTLELGDSALYLCASSLQGINEKLFFGSGTQLSVL.

The chain couples TRBV6-2 or TRBV6-3 to TRBJ1-1; possibly TRBD1 for D (6 bases). The CDR3 has 13 amino acids. CDR1 is MNHEY, CDR2 SVGEGT, per germline. The V gene lost 5 bases and the J gene lost 0 bases, with 7 bases spanning the gap. The CDR3 here is CASSPGVNTEAFF. Written as DNA, the CDR3 is TGTGCCAGCAGTCCAGGGGTGAACACTGAAGCTTTCTTT.

This clone showed up just once. The chain uses TRBV28 and TRBJ2-7, with 10 bases aligning to TRBD1. The trim removed 6 bases at V and 2 bases at J, leaving 7 bases unmatched. The germline V gene has CDR1 MDHEN and CDR2 SYDVKM. This CDR3 contains 15 residues. CDR3 sequence (DNA): TGTGCCAGCAGCCGACCGGGACAGGGGACCTACGAGCAGTACTTC. The encoded protein is CASSRPGQGTYEQYF. Full variable domain (remainder filled in from reference TRBV28 and TRBJ2-7): DVKVTQSSRYLVKRTGEKVFLECVQDMDHENMFWYRQDPGLGLRLIYFSYDVKMKEKGDIPEGYSVSREKKERFSLILESASTNQTSMYLCASSRPGQGTYEQYFGPGTRLTVT.

The V call is TRBV3-1 (or the pseudogene TRBV3-2), the J call TRBJ1-1, with D possibly TRBD1 on 6 matching bases. With 1 base removed from V and 4 bases from J, the gap between germline ends came to 13 bases. The CDR3 loop spans 15 amino acids. Per germline, CDR1 LGHDT and CDR2 YNNKEL (reference sequence). DNA for the CDR3: TGTGCCAGCAGCCAAGGAGGGGGTGCGACCACTGAAGCTTTCTTT. It is translated as CASSQGGGATTEAFF.

The gene calls are TRBV7-2 and TRBJ1-3; D is undetermined. Per the germline V gene, CDR1 is SGHTA and CDR2 is FQGNSA. The CDR3 covers 16 residues. The V end was cut by 1 base, the J end by 8 bases, with 18 bases between. In nucleotides, the CDR3 is TGTGCCAGCAGCTTAGGGCGAACCGGGGTATTAGACACCATATATTTT. Protein product: CASSLGRTGVLDTIYF.

V and J are TRBV3-1 (or the pseudogene TRBV3-2) and TRBJ1-2; D unresolved. The CDR3 loop spans 11 amino acids. V was pared by 3 bases and J by 4 bases, with 3 bases between. Per the germline V gene, CDR1 is LGHDT and CDR2 is YNNKEL (reference sequence). CDR3 loop: CASSQSYGYTF. The CDR3 nucleotides are TGTGCCAGCAGCCAGAGCTATGGCTACACCTTC.

The gene calls are TRBV19 and TRBJ1-3, with D possibly TRBD1 on 6 matching bases. The CDR3 is 16 residues long. V shed 3 bases and J shed 0 bases, with 12 bases lying between them. Germline V gives CDR1 LNHDA, CDR2 SQIVND (reference sequence). The CDR3 DNA reads TGTGCCAGTAGTATGGGACACCAGATCTCTGGAAACACCATATATTTT. Protein product: CASSMGHQISGNTIYF.

The chain has TRBV27 and TRBJ2-2; D might be TRBD2 (6 bases). Germline CDR1 MNHEY, CDR2 SMNVEV (reference sequence). Trimming removed 2 bases at V and 5 bases at J, with 15 bases between. The CDR3 length is 16 residues. CDR3 in amino acids: CASSLLGNRGTGELFF. The CDR3, as DNA: TGTGCCAGCAGTTTACTTGGGAACCGGGGGACCGGGGAGCTGTTTTTT.

The chain uses TRBV7-9 and TRBJ2-3; the D is unclear. Deletions cut 2 bases from V and 6 bases from J, with 6 bases between. Germline loops: CDR1 SEHNR, CDR2 FQNEAQ (reference sequence). The CDR3 runs to 12 residues. CDR3 bases: TGTGCCAGCAGCTTAATCTCGGATACGCAGTATTTT. Protein product: CASSLISDTQYF.

The V and J genes are TRBV11-2 and TRBJ1-6, with 8 bases lining up with TRBD1. Germline loops: CDR1 SGHAT, CDR2 FQNNGV. The V and J ends lost 4 bases and 8 bases, in that order; junction bases with no gene match: 7. This CDR3 contains 15 residues. CDR3 residues: CASSSRTGTDSPLHF. CDR3 nucleotide sequence: TGTGCCAGCAGCTCCCGGACAGGGACGGATTCACCCCTCCACTTT.

The rearrangement links TRBV4-1 to TRBJ2-3, with 9 bases aligning to TRBD2. The CDR3 runs to 17 residues. CDR1 is MGHRA, CDR2 YSYEKL, per germline. Germline trimming cut 0 bases from V and 5 bases from J; bases unmatched to any gene: 9. This CDR3 reads CASSQDNSAGGLDTQYF. The CDR3 DNA follows: TGCGCCAGCAGCCAAGATAATTCGGCGGGGGGGCTAGATACGCAGTATTTT.

This chain links TRBV7-9 with TRBJ2-7; weak D call: TRBD2 (7 bases). Germline CDR1 reads SEHNR; CDR2 reads FQNEAQ (reference sequence). The CDR3 is made up of 15 amino acids. Trimming stripped 1 base from V and 0 bases from J, with 10 bases between. The CDR3 sequence: CASSLEGGSSYEQYF. CDR3 sequence (DNA): TGTGCCAGCAGCTTAGAGGGGGGGAGCTCCTACGAGCAGTACTTC.

The CDR3 is CAWSAPWGQGGVGIQYF. The CDR3 coding sequence is TGTGCCTGGAGTGCCCCGTGGGGACAGGGTGGTGTCGGCATTCAGTACTTC. The chain combines TRBV30 with TRBJ2-4; 9 bases line up with TRBD1. Germline trimming cut 1 base from V and 9 bases from J; bases unmatched to any gene: 16. CDR3 length equals 17 residues. Germline CDR1 GTSNPN, CDR2 SVGIG (reference sequence).

About this clone: Other nucleotide sequences from this sample produce the same CDR3. The chain recombines TRBV2 with TRBJ2-2; 9 bases align to TRBD1. Germline loops: CDR1 SNHLY, CDR2 FYNNEI. With 6 bases clipped from V and 5 bases from J, the junction kept 4 bases outside the gene matches. The CDR3 runs 14 residues. CDR3 protein: CASRGQGGTGELFF. CDR3 DNA: TGTGCCAGCAGGGGACAGGGAGGGACCGGGGAGCTGTTTTTT.

The chain uses TRBV6-1 and TRBJ1-1, with D unresolved. CDR3 length: 12 amino acids. Trimming stripped 3 bases from V and 12 bases from J, with 14 bases between. In germline, CDR1 is MNHNS, CDR2 SASEGT. CDR3 DNA: TGTGCCAGCAGTGATGGACTCTTTAAATCTTTCTTT. It specifies CASSDGLFKSFF.

V and J are TRBV7-9 and TRBJ1-2, with 7 bases aligning to TRBD1. CDR3 length: 15 residues. The V gene's germline CDR1 is SEHNR and CDR2 FQNEAQ (reference sequence). The J segment lost 1 base and the V segment lost 1 base, leaving 3 bases of the junction unmatched. The CDR3 reads CASSLVNRGNYGYTF. The CDR3 coding sequence is TGTGCCAGCAGCTTAGTGAACAGGGGTAACTATGGCTACACCTTC.

This chain uses TRBV5-6 with TRBJ1-3; maybe TRBD1 (6 bases). The CDR3 has 14 residues. Trimming cost V 6 bases and J 3 bases, with 13 bases left between them. The germline CDR1 and CDR2 sequences are SGHDT and YYEEEE. CDR3 in amino acids: CASNRRGNGNTIYF. The CDR3 region has the DNA TGTGCCAGCAACCGCAGGGGTAATGGAAACACCATATATTTT.

This clone was recorded only once. J is TRBJ2-3 and V is TRBV5-1, with D tentatively TRBD2 (6 bases). CDR3 length equals 16 residues. CDR1 and CDR2 from the germline V gene are SGHRS and YFSETQ. Trimming cost V 4 bases and J 1 base, with 16 bases left between them. The CDR3: CASSPPRGGGTDTQYF. The CDR3 coding sequence is TGCGCCAGCAGCCCGCCTCGGGGCGGGGGCACAGATACGCAGTATTTT.

This chain connects TRBV6-2 or TRBV6-3 to TRBJ2-7, with no clear D. V shed 2 bases and J shed 0 bases, with 11 bases lying between them. The CDR3 spans 15 residues. Germline V gene lookup returns CDR1 MNHEY and CDR2 SVGEGT. As DNA, the CDR3 is TGTGCCAGCAGTTACCCCCCCTTGGCCTCCTACGAGCAGTACTTC. This gives the protein CASSYPPLASYEQYF.

This clone was detected a few times. The chain employs TRBV4-2 and TRBJ2-7; TRBD2 agrees at 8 bases. Germline V lookup: CDR1 LGHNA, CDR2 YNFKEQ. After removal of 0 bases from V and 4 bases from J, the junction contained 14 bases not matched to a gene. The CDR3 is 18 residues long. The CDR3 DNA reads as TGTGCCAGCAGCCAAGACCGTCTCGACGCGGGGGGAGCTTACGAGCAGTACTTC. Its translation is CASSQDRLDAGGAYEQYF.

The genes are TRBV24-1 and TRBJ1-2; D perhaps matches TRBD1 (5 bases). The germline gives CDR1 KGHDR, CDR2 SFDVKD. V lost 4 bases, J lost 3 bases, and 14 bases lay in between. The CDR3 covers 15 residues. This CDR3 is CATSDQGGWDYGYTF. CDR3 DNA sequence: TGTGCCACCAGTGACCAGGGAGGTTGGGACTATGGCTACACCTTC.